This T cell receptor (beta chain) was observed in a study of blood T cell repertoires in COVID-19. This CDR3 comprises 13 residues. The V gene's germline CDR1 is MDHEN and CDR2 SYDVKM. V lost 6 bases to trimming and J lost 0 bases, with 7 bases between them. The data were produced by immunoSEQ multiplex PCR, yet TCRdb's version contains in-frame clones alone and is incomplete. The table shows about 48,000 clones, with roughly four fifths occurring only once. The sample consisted of peripheral blood. The chain carries TRBV28 and TRBJ2-3; D uncertain. The receptor comes from a man aged 40-49 years with acute or convalescent COVID-19. The CDR3: CASRHHSTDTQYF. CDR3 coding DNA: TGTGCCAGCAGACATCATAGCACAGATACGCAGTATTTT.